The rows below give T cell receptor beta chains drawn from one sample of a study of T cell responses to AZD1222 COVID-19 vaccine. Method: immunoSEQ multiplex PCR; TCRdb's copy keeps in-frame clones and lacks some. Of about 120,000 clones in the sample, about 90% were seen once. The starting material was peripheral blood, obtained on day 0 of AZD1222 vaccination. The receptors here all came from an adult in good health. Both conserved end residues are part of each CDR3. The order of the fields is J gene, V gene, D gene, clone size, CDR3 DNA, CDR3 protein. A D gene is named only where the DNA matches it firmly. Clone size, where shown, is once, few, many, or a class for clones that have expanded.

TRBJ1-5,TRBV5-5,NA,NA,TGTGCCAGCAGCTTGGTTGGGGGTTCGGGCAATCAGCCCCAGCATTTT,CASSLVGGSGNQPQHF
TRBJ1-1,TRBV3-1/TRBV3-2,NA,medium-sized,TGTGCCAGCAGGGGGGCAGGGAGCGGCACTGAAGCTTTCTTT,CASRGAGSGTEAFF
TRBJ2-3,TRBV28,NA,NA,TGTGCCAGCAGTCTCCGACAGAGCACAGATACGCAGTATTTT,CASSLRQSTDTQYF
TRBJ2-7,TRBV12-3/TRBV12-4,NA,NA,TGTGCCAGCAGCCTCGCCGGGAACGAGCAGTACTTC,CASSLAGNEQYF
TRBJ2-3,TRBV6-4,NA,NA,TGTGCCAGCAGTGCGTTAGCTGACACAGATACGCAGTATTTT,CASSALADTDTQYF
TRBJ1-1,TRBV6-5,TRBD1,NA,TGTGCCAGCAGTTACTCGGACAGGGTAGGGACTGAAGCTTTCTTT,CASSYSDRVGTEAFF
TRBJ2-1,TRBV18,TRBD2,once,TGTGCCAGCTCACCATACGCGGGGGGGCCGAGGACCTACAATGAGCAGTTCTTC,CASSPYAGGPRTYNEQFF
TRBJ2-7,TRBV3-1/TRBV3-2,NA,NA,TGTGCCAGCAGCCAACTCTCAGGTAGCTCCTACGAGCAGTACTTC,CASSQLSGSSYEQYF
TRBJ2-5,TRBV18,TRBD1,NA,TGTGCCAGCTCACCCCGGGACAGGGTTGTCGAGACCCAGTACTTC,CASSPRDRVVETQYF
TRBJ2-7,TRBV10-3,TRBD2,NA,TGTGCCATCAGTGAAAAGGGACTAGCGGGAGACGAGCAGTACTTC,CAISEKGLAGDEQYF
TRBJ2-1,TRBV9,TRBD2,once,TGTGCCAGCAGCCCAGGCCCGGGGACTAGCGGGAGGGCAGGGTTCAATGAGCAGTTCTTC,CASSPGPGTSGRAGFNEQFF
TRBJ1-6,TRBV28,TRBD1,NA,TGTGCCAGCAGAATCAGGACAGGGAGGTTCTATAATTCACCCCTCCACTTT,CASRIRTGRFYNSPLHF
TRBJ2-1,TRBV27,TRBD1,NA,TGTGCCAGCAGTTTATGGGACAGGGGTAATGAGCAGTTCTTC,CASSLWDRGNEQFF
TRBJ2-5,TRBV7-2,TRBD2,NA,TGTGCCAGCAGCTTAGCGCGGGCGGGAGTGGGAGAGACCCAGTACTTC,CASSLARAGVGETQYF
TRBJ2-1,TRBV7-2,TRBD2,NA,TGTGCCAGCAGCTTAGATCGGGGGGTGGTCTACAATGAGCAGTTCTTC,CASSLDRGVVYNEQFF
TRBJ1-5,TRBV12-3/TRBV12-4,NA,few,TGTGCCAGCAGTCTCGATAGCAATCAGCCCCAGCATTTT,CASSLDSNQPQHF
TRBJ2-6,TRBV27,TRBD1,once,TGTGCCAGCAGACGGACAGGGTCTGGGGCCAACGTCCTGACTTTC,CASRRTGSGANVLTF
TRBJ2-7,TRBV2,NA,NA,TGTGCCAGCAGTGAATGGGTACAGGCCTACGAGCAGTACTTC,CASSEWVQAYEQYF
TRBJ2-4,TRBV18,NA,NA,TGTGCCAGCTCACCACCGAACGGGGGAGAGGAGAACATTCAGTACTTC,CASSPPNGGEENIQYF
TRBJ1-1,TRBV30,NA,NA,TGTGCCTGGGTCGGGGTCGAAGCTTTCTTT,CAWVGVEAFF